These 2 T cell receptor beta chains originate from one sample sequenced in a study of cytomegalovirus exposure and HLA in healthy donors. 13 Jbeta primers and 60 Vbeta primers were used for the PCR. The assay was immunoSEQ multiplex PCR, and TCRdb's table has in-frame clones only and misses some. Counted here are 65,000 to 90,000 clones, approximately 82% occurring once; the ten biggest clones make up 1.9%. The sequencing sample was made of PBMCs. These receptor sequences come from a man aged 18 to 35 in good health and CMV-seronegative.

The CDR3, as DNA: TGTGCCTGGAGCCACAGGCGGTTTCAAGAGACCCAGTACTTC. It codes for CAWSHRRFQETQYF. This chain joins TRBV30 and TRBJ2-5, with D perhaps matching TRBD1 (5 bases). This CDR3 has 14 residues. The germline V gene encodes CDR1 GTSNPN and CDR2 SVGIG (reference sequence). Deletions cut 3 bases from V and 2 bases from J, with 13 bases between.

The chain has TRBV4-1 and TRBJ2-6; 7 bases agree with TRBD1. The ends lost 0 bases at V and 2 bases at J; junction bases unmatched: 4. The CDR3 is 17 residues long. The germline CDR1 and CDR2 sequences are MGHRA and YSYEKL. The CDR3 nucleotides are TGCGCCAGCAGCCAAGATCCCACAGGGGCTGGGGCCAACGTCCTGACTTTC. Residues: CASSQDPTGAGANVLTF.